What follows is one T cell receptor beta chain and its context. The specificity of this receptor is unknown. CDR1 and CDR2 are drawn from the germline V gene (reference sequence): DFQATT, SNEGSKA. Spanning cysteine to phenylalanine, the CDR3 consists of 14 amino acids. No DNA sequence is on record. The data belong to a study of monozygotic twins with inflammatory bowel disease (dated by TCRdb to the late 2010s). Background on the whole study: A total of roughly 28 monozygotic twin pairs were included in the full study, comprising nine German pairs (four IBD-concordant, five IBD-discordant) and 19 IBD-discordant Danish pairs. The search for disease-associated traits relied mainly on comparing, within discordant pairs, IBD patients with their genetically identical healthy co-twins. Each individual had, on average, about 151 000 unique TCRalpha sequences and 181 000 unique TCRbeta sequences available for analysis. The paper's findings and limits, for the study overall: Fewer clonotypes were shared with other individuals by IBD patients than by healthy twins, most markedly in patients showing signs of disease activity. Repertoire similarity did not differ between concordant and discordant twins, possibly due to limited statistical power. Different T cell subtypes could not be distinguished in the analysis. IBD patients had lower TCRbeta repertoire diversity, measured by the inverse Simpson index, than their healthy co-twins. Because patients received different immunosuppressive treatments, the repertoires may have picked up extra background noise and variability between individuals. The results gave no support for a single strong signal or clonotype linked to IBD.

From each donor, an approximately 2.3 ml peripheral blood sample was collected into PAXgene tubes and kept at -80 degrees C. Without any T cell sorting, total RNA was extracted from whole blood using the PAXgene blood miRNA kit on an automated QIAcube. Peripheral blood from monozygotic twin pairs, either concordant or discordant for inflammatory bowel disease, underwent deep TCRalpha and TCRbeta repertoire profiling that used unique molecular barcoding. Smoking habits were recorded for all twin pairs, and individuals were classified as current, former or never smokers. Library preparation used 5' RACE. The input for every TCR library was 3,500 to 4,500 ng of total RNA. For each sample, cDNA was synthesized in eight separate reactions using SMARTScribe reverse transcriptase. During cDNA synthesis, template switching introduced unique molecular identifiers that contained a 6-nucleotide sample barcode. Amplification of TCRalpha and TCRbeta cDNA involved two nested PCRs of approximately 16 and 10 cycles, and each PCR was followed by bead purification. Before amplification, the cDNA was treated with uracil DNA-glycosylase and purified using the QIAquick PCR purification kit. In the second PCR, Illumina TruSeq-compatible adapters and sample-specific barcodes were added. TapeStation and Qubit were used to check library quality and concentration, and about 5 ng of each library was pooled. Pooled libraries were sequenced on an Illumina HiSeq2500 single-index Rapid Run with 2 x 100 bp reads and custom sequencing primers. The original methods were these. PCR and sequencing errors were corrected by UMI-based consensus assembly using MiGEC version 1.2.6. MiXCR version 2.1.1 was used for V(D)J alignment, clonotype assembly and CDR3 extraction. To normalise gene usage, clonotype sharing and MAIT/NKT TCR abundance, the analysis used the top 1000, 10 000 and 20 000 clonotypes per sample. After downsampling to 27 000 UMIs, diversity was calculated as the inverse Simpson index using the vegan R package. Paired Mann-Whitney U tests were applied to discordant twin pairs, and Benjamini-Hochberg correction was used for multiple testing. TCRdb reprocessed the reads into one record per CDR3 protein sequence, lacking DNA. These V and J calls derive from TCRdb rather than the authors' analysis. The sample table records about 330,000 distinct CDR3 sequences. The top ten clonotypes cover 2% to 2.5% of the sample.

Sample: blood. The receptor was derived from a human donor with ulcerative colitis or Crohn's disease, or a healthy co-twin of an affected twin (not recorded which). The sequence is built from TRBV20-1 and TRBJ2-1; TCRdb gives TRBD1 as the D gene, but with no DNA this cannot be confirmed. The CDR3 amino acid sequence is: CSARPGQGAREQFF.